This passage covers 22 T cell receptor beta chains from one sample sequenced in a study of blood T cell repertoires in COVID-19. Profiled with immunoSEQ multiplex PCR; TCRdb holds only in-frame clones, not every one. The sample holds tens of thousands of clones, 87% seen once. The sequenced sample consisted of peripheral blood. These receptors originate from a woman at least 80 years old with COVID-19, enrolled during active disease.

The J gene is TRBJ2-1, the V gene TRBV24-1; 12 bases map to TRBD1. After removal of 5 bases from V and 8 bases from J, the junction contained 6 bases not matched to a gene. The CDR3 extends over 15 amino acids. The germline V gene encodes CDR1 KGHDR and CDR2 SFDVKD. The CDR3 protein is CATSVGQGARDEQFF. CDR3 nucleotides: TGTGCCACCAGTGTGGGACAGGGGGCGCGAGATGAGCAGTTCTTC.

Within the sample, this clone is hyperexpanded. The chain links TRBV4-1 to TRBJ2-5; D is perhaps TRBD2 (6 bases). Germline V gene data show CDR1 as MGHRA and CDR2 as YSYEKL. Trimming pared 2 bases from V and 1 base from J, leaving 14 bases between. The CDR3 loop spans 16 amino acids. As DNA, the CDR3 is TGCGCCAGCAGCCAAACCGCGGGACGGCTCCAAGAGACCCAGTACTTC. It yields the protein CASSQTAGRLQETQYF.

CDR3 amino acids: CASNQQATSNYGYTF. Here the CDR3 DNA reads TGTGCCAGCAATCAACAGGCAACCTCCAACTATGGCTACACCTTC. V gene TRBV6-6 combines with J gene TRBJ1-2, with D tentatively TRBD1 (5 bases). The germline CDR1 and CDR2 sequences are MNHNY and SVGAGI (reference sequence). The CDR3 consists of 15 residues. The V gene lost 7 bases and the J gene lost 2 bases, with 17 bases spanning the gap.

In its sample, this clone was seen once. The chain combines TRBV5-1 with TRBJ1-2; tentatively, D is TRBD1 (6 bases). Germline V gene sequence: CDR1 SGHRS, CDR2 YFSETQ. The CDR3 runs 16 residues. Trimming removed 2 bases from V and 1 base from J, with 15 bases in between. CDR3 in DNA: TGCGCCAGCAGCTTAGGCGACAGGCAAAGTAACTATGGCTACACCTTC. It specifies CASSLGDRQSNYGYTF.

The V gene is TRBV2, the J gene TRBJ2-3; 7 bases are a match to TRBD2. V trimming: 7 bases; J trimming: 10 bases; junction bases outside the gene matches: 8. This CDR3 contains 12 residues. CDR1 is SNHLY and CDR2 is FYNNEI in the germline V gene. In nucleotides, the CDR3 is TGTGCCAGCAATGTAATGAGCGGGGCGCAGTATTTT. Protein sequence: CASNVMSGAQYF.

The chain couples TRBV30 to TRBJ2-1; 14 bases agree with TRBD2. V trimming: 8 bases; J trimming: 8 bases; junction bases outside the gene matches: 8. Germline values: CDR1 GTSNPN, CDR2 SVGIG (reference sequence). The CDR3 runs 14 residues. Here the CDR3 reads CAGRLAGGRYEQFF. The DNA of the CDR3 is TGTGCCGGTAGACTAGCGGGGGGGCGCTATGAGCAGTTCTTC.

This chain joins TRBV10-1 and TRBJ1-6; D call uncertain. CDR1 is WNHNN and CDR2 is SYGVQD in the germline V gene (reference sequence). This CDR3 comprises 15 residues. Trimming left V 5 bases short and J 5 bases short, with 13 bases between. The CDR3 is CASSSPAGHNSPLHF. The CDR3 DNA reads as TGCGCCAGCAGTTCGCCGGCTGGGCATAATTCACCCCTCCACTTT.

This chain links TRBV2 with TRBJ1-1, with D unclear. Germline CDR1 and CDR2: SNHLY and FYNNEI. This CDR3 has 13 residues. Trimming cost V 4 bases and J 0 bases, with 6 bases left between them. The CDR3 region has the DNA TGTGCCAGCAGTGTTCAATTGAACACTGAAGCTTTCTTT. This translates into CASSVQLNTEAFF.

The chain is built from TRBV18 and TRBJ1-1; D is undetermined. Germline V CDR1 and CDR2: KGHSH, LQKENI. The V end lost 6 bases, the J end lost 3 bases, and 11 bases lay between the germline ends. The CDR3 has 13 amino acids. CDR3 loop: CASSLRWDTEAFF. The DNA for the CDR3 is TGTGCCAGCTCTCTCAGGTGGGACACTGAAGCTTTCTTT.

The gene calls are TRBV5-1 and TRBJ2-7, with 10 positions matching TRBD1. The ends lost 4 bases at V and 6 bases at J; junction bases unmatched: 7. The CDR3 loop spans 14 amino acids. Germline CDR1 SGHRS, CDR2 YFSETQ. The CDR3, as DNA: TGCGCCAGCAGCCGGACAGGGGGGTCTCTCGAGCAGTACTTC. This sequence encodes CASSRTGGSLEQYF.

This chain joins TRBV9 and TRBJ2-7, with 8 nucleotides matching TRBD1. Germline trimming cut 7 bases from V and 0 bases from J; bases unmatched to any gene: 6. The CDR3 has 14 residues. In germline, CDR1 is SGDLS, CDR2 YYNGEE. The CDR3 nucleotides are TGTGCCAGCGCCGGCACAGGGGGCTCCTACGAGCAGTACTTC. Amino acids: CASAGTGGSYEQYF.

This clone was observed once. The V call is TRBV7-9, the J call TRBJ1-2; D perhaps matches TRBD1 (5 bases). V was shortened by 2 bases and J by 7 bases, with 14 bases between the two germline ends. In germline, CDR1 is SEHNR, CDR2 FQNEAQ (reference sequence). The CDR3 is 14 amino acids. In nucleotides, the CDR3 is TGTGCCAGCAGCTTAAGGGGCTCGGCTGGTGGCTACACCTTC. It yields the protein CASSLRGSAGGYTF.

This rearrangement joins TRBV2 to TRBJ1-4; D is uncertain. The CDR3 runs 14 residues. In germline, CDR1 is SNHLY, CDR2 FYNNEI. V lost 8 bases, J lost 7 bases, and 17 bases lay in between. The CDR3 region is CASGVIRGAEKLFF. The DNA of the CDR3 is TGTGCCAGCGGGGTGATTCGGGGTGCTGAAAAACTGTTTTTT.

For the CDR3, the DNA is TGTGCCAGCATTCTGCGGGGCTCCTACAATGAGCAGTTCTTC. It is translated as CASILRGSYNEQFF. The chain carries TRBV2 and TRBJ2-1, with D perhaps matching TRBD2 (6 bases). CDR3 size: 14 residues. CDR1 SNHLY and CDR2 FYNNEI come from the germline V gene. Trimming pared 7 bases from V and 0 bases from J, leaving 10 bases between.

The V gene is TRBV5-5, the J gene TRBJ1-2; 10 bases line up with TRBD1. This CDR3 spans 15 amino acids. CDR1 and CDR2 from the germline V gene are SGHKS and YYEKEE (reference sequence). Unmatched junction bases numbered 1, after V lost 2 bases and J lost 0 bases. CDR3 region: CASSFGTGANYGYTF. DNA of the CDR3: TGTGCCAGCAGCTTCGGGACAGGGGCTAACTATGGCTACACCTTC.

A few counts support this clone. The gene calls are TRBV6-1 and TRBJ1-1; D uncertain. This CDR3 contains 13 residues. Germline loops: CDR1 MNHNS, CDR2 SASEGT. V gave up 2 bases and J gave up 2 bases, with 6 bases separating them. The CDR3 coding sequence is TGTGCCAGCAGTGAATCAACAAACACTGAAGCTTTCTTT. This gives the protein CASSESTNTEAFF.

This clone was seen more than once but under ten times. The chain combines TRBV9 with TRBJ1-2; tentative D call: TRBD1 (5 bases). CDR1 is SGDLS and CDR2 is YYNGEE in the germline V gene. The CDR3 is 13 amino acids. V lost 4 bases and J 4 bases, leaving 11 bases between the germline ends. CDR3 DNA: TGTGCCAGCAGCCCCCAGGGATTCTATGGCTACACCTTC. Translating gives CASSPQGFYGYTF.

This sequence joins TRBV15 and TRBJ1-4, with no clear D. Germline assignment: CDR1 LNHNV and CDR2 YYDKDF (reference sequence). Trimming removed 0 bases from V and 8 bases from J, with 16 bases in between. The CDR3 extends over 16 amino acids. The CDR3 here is CATSRDIVGGGEKLFF. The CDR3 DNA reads TGTGCCACCAGCAGAGATATCGTGGGCGGAGGGGAAAAACTGTTTTTT.

As DNA, the CDR3 is TGTGCCAGTACAGGGGGACTGACCTCAGTGGAAGGTGAGCAGTTCTTC. This translates into CASTGGLTSVEGEQFF. The V gene is TRBV18, the J gene TRBJ2-1; TRBD1 agrees at 8 bases. Germline CDR1 and CDR2: KGHSH and LQKENI. The CDR3 runs 16 residues. With V trimmed by 9 bases and J by 9 bases, 19 bases remained unmatched.

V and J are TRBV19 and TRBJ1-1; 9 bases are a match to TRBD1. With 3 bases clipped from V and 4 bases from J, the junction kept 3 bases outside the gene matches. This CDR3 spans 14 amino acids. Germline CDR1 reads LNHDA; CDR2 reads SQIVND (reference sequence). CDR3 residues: CASSIRDRVTEAFF. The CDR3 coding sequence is TGTGCCAGTAGTATCCGGGACAGGGTCACTGAAGCTTTCTTT.

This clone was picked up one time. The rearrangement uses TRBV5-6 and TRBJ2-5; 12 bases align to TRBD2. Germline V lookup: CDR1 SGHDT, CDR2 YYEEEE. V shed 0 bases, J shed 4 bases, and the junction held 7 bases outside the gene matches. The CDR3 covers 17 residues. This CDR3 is CASSLVGLAGGRETQYF. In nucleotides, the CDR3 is TGTGCCAGCAGCTTGGTCGGGCTAGCGGGGGGGCGAGAGACCCAGTACTTC.

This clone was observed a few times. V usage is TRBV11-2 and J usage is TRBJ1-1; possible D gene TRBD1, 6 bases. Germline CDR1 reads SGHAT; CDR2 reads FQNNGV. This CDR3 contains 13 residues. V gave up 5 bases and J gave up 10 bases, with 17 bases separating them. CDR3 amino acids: CASSPKGGARAFF. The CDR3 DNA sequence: TGTGCCAGCAGCCCTAAGGGGGGGGCAAGAGCTTTCTTT.